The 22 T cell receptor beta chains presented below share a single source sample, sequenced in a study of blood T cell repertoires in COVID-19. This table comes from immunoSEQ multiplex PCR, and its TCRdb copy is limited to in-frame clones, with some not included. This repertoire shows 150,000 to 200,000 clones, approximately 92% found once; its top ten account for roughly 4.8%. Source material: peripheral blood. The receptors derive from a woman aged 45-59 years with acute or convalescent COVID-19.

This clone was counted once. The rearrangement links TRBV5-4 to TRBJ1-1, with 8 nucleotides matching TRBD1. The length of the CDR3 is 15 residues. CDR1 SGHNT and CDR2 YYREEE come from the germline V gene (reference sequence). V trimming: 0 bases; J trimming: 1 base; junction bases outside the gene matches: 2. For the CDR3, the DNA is TGTGCCAGCAGCTTGGGACAGGGGTGGAACACTGAAGCTTTCTTT. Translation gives CASSLGQGWNTEAFF.

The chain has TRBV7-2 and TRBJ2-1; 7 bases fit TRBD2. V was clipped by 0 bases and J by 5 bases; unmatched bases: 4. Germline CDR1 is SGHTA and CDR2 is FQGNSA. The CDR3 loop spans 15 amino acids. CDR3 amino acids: CASSLAGGVNNEQFF. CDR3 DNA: TGTGCCAGCAGCTTAGCGGGAGGGGTAAACAATGAGCAGTTCTTC. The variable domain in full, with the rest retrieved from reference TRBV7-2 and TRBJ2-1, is GAGVSQSPSNKVTEKGKDVELRCDPISGHTALYWYRQSLGQGLEFLIYFQGNSAPDKSGLPSDRFSAERTGGSVSTLTIQRTQQEDSAVYLCASSLAGGVNNEQFFGPGTRLTVL.

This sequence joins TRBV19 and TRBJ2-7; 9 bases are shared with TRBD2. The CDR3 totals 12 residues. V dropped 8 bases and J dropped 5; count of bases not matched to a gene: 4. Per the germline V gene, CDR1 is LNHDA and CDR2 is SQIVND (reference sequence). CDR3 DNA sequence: TGTGCCAGTGCGGGAGGGACCCACGAGCAGTACTTC. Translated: CASAGGTHEQYF.

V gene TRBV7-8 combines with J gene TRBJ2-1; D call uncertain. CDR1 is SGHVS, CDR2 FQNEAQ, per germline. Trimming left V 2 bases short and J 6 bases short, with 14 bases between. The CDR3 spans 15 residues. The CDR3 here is CASSLRSSSANEQFF. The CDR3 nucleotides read TGTGCCAGCAGCTTAAGGTCGTCGAGCGCCAATGAGCAGTTCTTC.

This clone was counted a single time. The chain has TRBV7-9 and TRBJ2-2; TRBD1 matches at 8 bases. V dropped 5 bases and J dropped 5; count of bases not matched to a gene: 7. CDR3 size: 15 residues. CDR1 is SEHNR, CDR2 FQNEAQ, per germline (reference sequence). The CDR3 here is CASSPGQGSTGELFF. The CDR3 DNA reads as TGTGCCAGCAGCCCCGGACAGGGTTCGACCGGGGAGCTGTTTTTT.

CDR3 DNA: TGTGCCAGCAGCGTAGCCACAGGGGGTAGGGGAGGAGATACGCAGTATTTT. It translates to CASSVATGGRGGDTQYF. The chain combines TRBV9 with TRBJ2-3; 8 nucleotides match TRBD1. Trimming cost V 0 bases and J 5 bases; bases outside gene matches: 11. CDR1 and CDR2 (germline): SGDLS, YYNGEE. This CDR3 contains 17 residues.

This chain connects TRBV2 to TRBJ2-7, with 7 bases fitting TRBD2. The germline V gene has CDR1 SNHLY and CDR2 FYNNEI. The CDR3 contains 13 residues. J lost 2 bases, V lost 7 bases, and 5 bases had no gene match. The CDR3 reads CASNFAGAYEQYF. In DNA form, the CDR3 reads TGTGCCAGCAACTTTGCGGGGGCCTACGAGCAGTACTTC.

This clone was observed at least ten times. Written as DNA, the CDR3 is TGTGCCAGCAACCCGGCAGGGGGCGGGGAGCTGTTTTTT. This translates into CASNPAGGGELFF. The chain couples TRBV5-4 to TRBJ2-2, with TRBD1 matching over 7 bases. The CDR3 contains 13 residues. Germline V CDR1 and CDR2: SGHNT, YYREEE (reference sequence). The junction had 6 bases not matched to a gene; V was cut back by 6 bases and J by 7 bases.

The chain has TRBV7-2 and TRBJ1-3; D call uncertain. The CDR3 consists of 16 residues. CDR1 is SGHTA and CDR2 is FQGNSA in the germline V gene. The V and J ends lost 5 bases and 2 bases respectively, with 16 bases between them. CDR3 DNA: TGTGCCAGCAGCCCCTATCGGGGAATACCTGGAAACACCATATATTTT. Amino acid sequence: CASSPYRGIPGNTIYF. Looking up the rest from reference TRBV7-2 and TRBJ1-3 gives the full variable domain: GAGVSQSPSNKVTEKGKDVELRCDPISGHTALYWYRQSLGQGLEFLIYFQGNSAPDKSGLPSDRFSAERTGGSVSTLTIQRTQQEDSAVYLCASSPYRGIPGNTIYFGEGSWLTVV.

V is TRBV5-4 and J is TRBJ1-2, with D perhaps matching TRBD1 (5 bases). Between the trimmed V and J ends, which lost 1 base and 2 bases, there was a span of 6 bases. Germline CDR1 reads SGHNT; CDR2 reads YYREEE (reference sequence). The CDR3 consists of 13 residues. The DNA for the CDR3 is TGTGCCAGCAGCTTGAAGGGGAACTATGGCTACACCTTC. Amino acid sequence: CASSLKGNYGYTF.

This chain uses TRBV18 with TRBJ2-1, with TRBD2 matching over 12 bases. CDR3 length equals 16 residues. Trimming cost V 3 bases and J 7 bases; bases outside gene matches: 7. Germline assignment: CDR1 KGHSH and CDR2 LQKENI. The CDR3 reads CASSPRASGGGNEQFF. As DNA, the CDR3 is TGTGCCAGCTCACCCCGGGCTAGCGGGGGGGGAAATGAGCAGTTCTTC. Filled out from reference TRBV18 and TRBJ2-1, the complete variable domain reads NAGVMQNPRHLVRRRGQEARLRCSPMKGHSHVYWYRQLPEEGLKFMVYLQKENIIDESGMPKERFSAEFPKEGPSILRIQQVVRGDSAAYFCASSPRASGGGNEQFFGPGTRLTVL.

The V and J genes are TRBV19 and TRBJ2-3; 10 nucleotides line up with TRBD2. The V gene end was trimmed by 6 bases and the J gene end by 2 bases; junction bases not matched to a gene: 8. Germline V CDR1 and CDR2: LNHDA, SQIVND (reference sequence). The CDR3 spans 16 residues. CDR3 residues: CASSPSLAGNTDTQYF. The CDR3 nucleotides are TGTGCCAGTAGCCCCTCACTAGCGGGGAACACAGATACGCAGTATTTT.

The CDR3 is CSASLEETQYF. The CDR3 nucleotides are TGCAGTGCTAGTCTCGAGGAGACCCAGTACTTC. This rearrangement joins TRBV20-1 to TRBJ2-5, with D hard to call. V lost 3 bases and J lost 5, with 7 bases in between. The germline gives CDR1 DFQATT, CDR2 SNEGSKA (reference sequence). The CDR3 covers 11 residues.

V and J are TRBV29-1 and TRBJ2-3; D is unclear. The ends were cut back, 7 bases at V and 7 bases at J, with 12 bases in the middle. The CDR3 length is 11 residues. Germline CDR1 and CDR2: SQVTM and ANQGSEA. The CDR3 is CSGDSSNTQYF. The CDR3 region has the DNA TGCAGCGGTGACTCCAGTAATACGCAGTATTTT.

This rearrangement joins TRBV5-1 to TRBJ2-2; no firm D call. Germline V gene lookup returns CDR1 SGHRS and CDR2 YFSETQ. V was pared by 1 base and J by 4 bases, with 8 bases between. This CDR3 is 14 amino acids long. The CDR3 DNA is TGCGCCAGCAGCTTGCGAGGCAGCACCGGGGAGCTGTTTTTT. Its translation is CASSLRGSTGELFF.

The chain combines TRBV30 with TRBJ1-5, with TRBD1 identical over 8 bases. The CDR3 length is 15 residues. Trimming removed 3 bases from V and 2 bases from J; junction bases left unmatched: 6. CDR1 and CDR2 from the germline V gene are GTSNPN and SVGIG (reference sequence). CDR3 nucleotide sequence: TGTGCCTGGAGCGCGGACAGGGCGCGCAATCAGCCCCAGCATTTT. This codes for CAWSADRARNQPQHF.

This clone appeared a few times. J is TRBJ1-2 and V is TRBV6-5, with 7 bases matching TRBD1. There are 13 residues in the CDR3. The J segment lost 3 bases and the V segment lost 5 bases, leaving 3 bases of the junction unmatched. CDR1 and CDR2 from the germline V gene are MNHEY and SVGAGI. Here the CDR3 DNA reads TGTGCCAGCAGTCTTACAGGGGACTATGGCTACACCTTC. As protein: CASSLTGDYGYTF.

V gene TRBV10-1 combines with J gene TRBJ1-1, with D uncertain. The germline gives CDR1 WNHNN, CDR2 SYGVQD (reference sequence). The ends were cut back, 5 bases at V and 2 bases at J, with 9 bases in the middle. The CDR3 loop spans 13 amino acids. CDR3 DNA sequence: TGCGCCAGCAGTCGTGAGGAAAACACTGAAGCTTTCTTT. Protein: CASSREENTEAFF.

Here the CDR3 reads CASSLAGLAVGGELFF. The CDR3 DNA reads TGTGCCAGCAGCTTAGCCGGACTAGCGGTAGGCGGGGAGCTGTTTTTT. This chain links TRBV7-2 with TRBJ2-2, with 10 bases that match TRBD2. Trimming took 0 bases from V and 7 from J; bases not matched to a gene: 5. CDR3 length: 16 amino acids. Germline V CDR1 and CDR2: SGHTA, FQGNSA.

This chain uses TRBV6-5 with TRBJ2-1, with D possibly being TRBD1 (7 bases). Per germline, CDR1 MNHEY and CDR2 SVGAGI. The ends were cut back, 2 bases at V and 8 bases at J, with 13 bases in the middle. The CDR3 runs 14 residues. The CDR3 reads CASSYDSGGYEQFF. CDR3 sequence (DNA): TGTGCCAGCAGTTACGACTCAGGGGGGTATGAGCAGTTCTTC.

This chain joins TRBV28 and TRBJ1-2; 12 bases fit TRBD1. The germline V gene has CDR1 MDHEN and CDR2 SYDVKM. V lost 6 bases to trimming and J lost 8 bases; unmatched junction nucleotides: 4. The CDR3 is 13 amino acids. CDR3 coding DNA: TGTGCCAGCAGATGGGACAGGGGGCAAGGCTACACCTTC. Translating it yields CASRWDRGQGYTF.

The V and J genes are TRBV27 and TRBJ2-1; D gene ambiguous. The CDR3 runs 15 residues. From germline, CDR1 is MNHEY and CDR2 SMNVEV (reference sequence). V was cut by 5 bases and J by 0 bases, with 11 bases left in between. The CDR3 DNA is TGTGCCAGCAGTCTACGACTGAGCTCCTACAATGAGCAGTTCTTC. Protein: CASSLRLSSYNEQFF.